This passage covers 25 T cell receptor beta chains from one sample sequenced in a study of blood T cell repertoires in COVID-19. Repertoires were generated with immunoSEQ multiplex PCR, while TCRdb's copy carries only in-frame clones and drops some. The profile shows about 120,000 clones, around 80% of them singletons. Material: peripheral blood. The receptors come from a man between 65 and 79 years old with acute or convalescent COVID-19.

The rearrangement uses TRBV27 and TRBJ2-7, with TRBD2 as a possible D gene (7 bases). Trimming left V 5 bases short and J 1 base short, with 18 bases between. The germline CDR1 and CDR2 sequences are MNHEY and SMNVEV (reference sequence). The CDR3 has 16 residues. DNA of the CDR3: TGTGCCAGCAGTCCTTTACGGGGGGCGAGATCCTACGAGCAGTACTTC. Translation: CASSPLRGARSYEQYF.

This clone was detected once. The CDR3 nucleotides are TGTGCCAGCAGTGAAGAGCGGGCTGGGAGTACCTACGAGCAGTACTTC. The encoded protein is CASSEERAGSTYEQYF. The rearrangement joins TRBV2 to TRBJ2-7; tentative D call: TRBD2 (6 bases). Between the trimmed V and J ends, which lost 1 base and 2 bases, there was a span of 15 bases. This CDR3 has 16 amino acids. The V gene's germline CDR1 is SNHLY and CDR2 FYNNEI.

The chain carries TRBV5-8 and TRBJ2-2, with 10 bases matching TRBD2. Germline V lookup: CDR1 SGHTS, CDR2 YDEGEE. The CDR3 has 16 residues. V lost 4 bases and J lost 7; bases outside the gene matches: 10. The CDR3 DNA reads as TGTGCCAGCAGCGGACTTAGCGGGGGGACACTCGGGGAGCTGTTTTTT. Its translation: CASSGLSGGTLGELFF.

Only a few counts were recorded for this clone. This chain connects TRBV5-1 to TRBJ1-4; D is possibly TRBD1 (5 bases). This CDR3 is 15 amino acids long. CDR1 SGHRS and CDR2 YFSETQ come from the germline V gene. Between the trimmed V and J ends, which lost 0 bases and 7 bases, there was a span of 13 bases. CDR3 sequence: CASSLAGGEGEKLFF. DNA for the CDR3: TGCGCCAGCAGCTTGGCAGGAGGGGAGGGTGAAAAACTGTTTTTT.

In nucleotides, the CDR3 is TGTGCCAGCAGCCAAACCACAGGGGCTGGAAACACCATATATTTT. Translated, it gives CASSQTTGAGNTIYF. The rearrangement joins TRBV4-2 to TRBJ1-3, with 7 bases lining up with TRBD1. Per the germline V gene, CDR1 is LGHNA and CDR2 is YNFKEQ. The V segment lost 2 bases and the J segment 2 bases; nucleotides outside the gene matches: 3. This CDR3 contains 15 residues.

In this sample, this clone turned up a few times. V and J are TRBV6-2 or TRBV6-3 and TRBJ2-2, with a possible D match to TRBD2 (6 bases). Germline V gene data show CDR1 as MNHEY and CDR2 as SVGEGT. CDR3 length: 15 residues. V gave up 4 bases and J gave up 1 base, with 10 bases separating them. Here the CDR3 reads CASSSEGLNTGELFF. The CDR3 DNA sequence: TGTGCCAGCAGTTCGGAGGGGTTGAACACCGGGGAGCTGTTTTTT.

The chain combines TRBV6-5 with TRBJ1-4, with 9 bases matching TRBD1. V dropped 6 bases and J dropped 5; count of bases not matched to a gene: 7. The CDR3 is 15 amino acids. Germline CDR1 is MNHEY and CDR2 is SVGAGI. The CDR3 DNA sequence: TGTGCCAGCAGGGACCTGGGACAGGGAAATGAAAAACTGTTTTTT. The encoded protein is CASRDLGQGNEKLFF.

The chain joins TRBV2 to TRBJ2-3; weak D call: TRBD1 (6 bases). Germline V gives CDR1 SNHLY, CDR2 FYNNEI. This CDR3 contains 22 residues. Trimming pared 8 bases from V and 0 bases from J, leaving 36 bases between. CDR3 sequence (DNA): TGTGCCAGCTTTACGGCACCCTCCATCCGGGACAACCGAAAAACTAGCACAGATACGCAGTATTTT. Its protein is CASFTAPSIRDNRKTSTDTQYF.

The rearrangement uses TRBV7-9 and TRBJ1-1; 8 bases line up with TRBD1. The germline V gene encodes CDR1 SEHNR and CDR2 FQNEAQ (reference sequence). The V and J ends lost 5 bases and 4 bases, in that order; junction bases with no gene match: 3. CDR3 size: 13 residues. DNA for the CDR3: TGTGCCAGCAGCGACACAGGGGGCACTGAAGCTTTCTTT. Translation gives CASSDTGGTEAFF.

The chain recombines TRBV7-2 with TRBJ2-5; 9 positions agree with TRBD2. The germline V gene has CDR1 SGHTA and CDR2 FQGNSA. J gave up 2 bases and V 5 bases, and 6 bases lay outside the gene matches. This CDR3 is 15 amino acids long. The CDR3, as DNA: TGTGCCAGCAGCCCTAGTGCGGGGGGGCAAGAGACCCAGTACTTC. Its protein product is CASSPSAGGQETQYF.

V and J are TRBV4-2 and TRBJ2-5; 8 bases map to TRBD2. J was trimmed by 1 base and V by 4 bases; bases with no gene match: 2. The length of the CDR3 is 14 residues. Germline lookup yields CDR1 LGHNA and CDR2 YNFKEQ. The CDR3 DNA reads as TGTGCCAGCAGCCGCGGGGGGACCCAAGAGACCCAGTACTTC. It codes for CASSRGGTQETQYF.

V usage is TRBV30 and J usage is TRBJ1-6, with D maybe TRBD1 (5 bases). This CDR3 has 13 amino acids. Germline V gene lookup returns CDR1 GTSNPN and CDR2 SVGIG (reference sequence). V was clipped by 8 bases and J by 6 bases, with 14 bases between them. The CDR3 sequence is CAQNDSPNSPLHF. DNA for the CDR3: TGTGCCCAGAACGACAGTCCTAATTCACCCCTCCACTTT.

This chain links TRBV6-6 with TRBJ1-2; 9 nucleotides agree with TRBD1. Germline CDR1 MNHNY, CDR2 SVGAGI (reference sequence). The CDR3 is 13 amino acids. With V trimmed by 6 bases and J by 6 bases, 5 bases remained unmatched. CDR3: CASRRTGEDGYTF. CDR3 DNA: TGTGCCAGCAGACGGACAGGGGAGGATGGCTACACCTTC.

The V gene is TRBV28, the J gene TRBJ1-2; 7 bases are a match to TRBD1. The V gene end was trimmed by 6 bases and the J gene end by 8 bases; junction bases not matched to a gene: 9. This CDR3 is built from 13 residues. CDR1 and CDR2 (germline): MDHEN, SYDVKM. The CDR3 nucleotides read TGTGCCAGCAGGTCAGGGGGGACTGGGGGCTACACCTTC. Translated: CASRSGGTGGYTF.

This chain uses TRBV9 with TRBJ1-2; weak D call: TRBD1 (6 bases). The length of the CDR3 is 12 residues. V was trimmed by 3 bases and J by 14 bases, leaving 17 bases between them. The germline CDR1 and CDR2 sequences are SGDLS and YYNGEE. The CDR3 nucleotides are TGTGCCAGCAGCGGTCACCAGGGGCGGAGGACCTTC. Amino acids: CASSGHQGRRTF.

V usage is TRBV28 and J usage is TRBJ1-2; D uncertain. Germline V CDR1 and CDR2: MDHEN, SYDVKM. Between the trimmed V and J ends, which lost 2 bases and 1 base, there was a span of 5 bases. This CDR3 comprises 13 residues. This chain's CDR3 is CASSLDNNYGYTF. CDR3 coding DNA: TGTGCCAGCAGTTTAGACAATAACTATGGCTACACCTTC.

The gene calls are TRBV7-2 and TRBJ1-5, with D perhaps matching TRBD1 (5 bases). This CDR3 spans 14 amino acids. Between the trimmed V and J ends, which lost 2 bases and 5 bases, there was a span of 10 bases. Germline CDR1 reads SGHTA; CDR2 reads FQGNSA. The CDR3: CASSLRDSYQPQHF. CDR3 sequence (DNA): TGTGCCAGCAGCTTAAGGGACTCTTATCAGCCCCAGCATTTT.

The chain carries TRBV5-4 and TRBJ2-7, with TRBD2 matching 10 bases. V dropped 5 bases and J dropped 6; count of bases not matched to a gene: 8. This CDR3 has 14 amino acids. CDR1 and CDR2 from the germline V gene are SGHNT and YYREEE (reference sequence). The CDR3 nucleotides are TGTGCCAGCAGGCGGAGCGGGGGGGAAGGCGAGCAGTACTTC. This sequence encodes CASRRSGGEGEQYF.

CDR3 sequence: CASSLDATGGTDTQYF. The CDR3 DNA is TGTGCCAGCAGCTTAGATGCGACAGGGGGCACAGATACGCAGTATTTT. This chain uses TRBV11-3 with TRBJ2-3, with TRBD1 matching 8 bases. Unmatched junction bases numbered 3, after V lost 0 bases and J lost 1 base. This CDR3 spans 16 amino acids. Germline CDR1 reads SGHNT; CDR2 reads YENEEA.

The chain links TRBV6-2 or TRBV6-3 to TRBJ2-1, with a tentative D call TRBD1 (5 bases). The CDR3 loop spans 13 amino acids. The germline CDR1 and CDR2 sequences are MNHEY and SVGEGT. Trimming removed 4 bases at V and 3 bases at J, with 7 bases between. The CDR3 DNA reads as TGTGCCAGCAGTTGGCAGGGCTACAATGAGCAGTTCTTC. Protein: CASSWQGYNEQFF.

This clone was picked up one time. This rearrangement joins TRBV27 to TRBJ2-4; 10 nucleotides agree with TRBD1. Per the germline V gene, CDR1 is MNHEY and CDR2 is SMNVEV (reference sequence). Trimming took 5 bases from V and 3 from J; bases not matched to a gene: 7. The CDR3 is 16 amino acids. The CDR3 sequence: CASSPRQGAVKNIQYF. DNA of the CDR3: TGTGCCAGCAGTCCGCGACAGGGGGCCGTCAAAAACATTCAGTACTTC.

The chain links TRBV9 to TRBJ2-1; TRBD2 is a possible D gene (5 bases). V dropped 3 bases and J dropped 2 bases, with 15 bases sitting between them. This CDR3 spans 16 amino acids. Germline values: CDR1 SGDLS, CDR2 YYNGEE. The CDR3 region has the DNA TGTGCCAGCAGCGCCTACGGCAGAGGGACCTACAATGAGCAGTTCTTC. Residues: CASSAYGRGTYNEQFF.

V usage is TRBV28 and J usage is TRBJ2-1, with D maybe TRBD1 (6 bases). This CDR3 has 13 residues. Trimming cost V 4 bases and J 4 bases, with 8 bases left between them. Germline V gene sequence: CDR1 MDHEN, CDR2 SYDVKM. This CDR3 is CASSWDMYNEQFF. CDR3 DNA: TGTGCCAGCAGTTGGGACATGTACAATGAGCAGTTCTTC.

This rearrangement joins TRBV7-2 to TRBJ2-1; 14 bases line up with TRBD2. The CDR3 sequence is 17 residues long. Germline trimming cut 3 bases from V and 7 bases from J; bases unmatched to any gene: 8. CDR1 and CDR2 from the germline V gene are SGHTA and FQGNSA. CDR3 amino acids: CASSFPLTSGGANEQFF. The CDR3 nucleotides read TGTGCCAGCAGCTTTCCGCTGACTAGCGGGGGGGCTAATGAGCAGTTCTTC.

The chain carries TRBV19 and TRBJ2-2; TRBD1 agrees at 10 bases. Trimming cost V 5 bases and J 6 bases; bases outside gene matches: 6. This CDR3 region has 15 residues. Germline-derived CDR1 and CDR2 are LNHDA and SQIVND (reference sequence). CDR3 coding DNA: TGTGCCAGTAGTCTGGGGACAGGGGAATCCGGGGAGCTGTTTTTT. It translates to CASSLGTGESGELFF.